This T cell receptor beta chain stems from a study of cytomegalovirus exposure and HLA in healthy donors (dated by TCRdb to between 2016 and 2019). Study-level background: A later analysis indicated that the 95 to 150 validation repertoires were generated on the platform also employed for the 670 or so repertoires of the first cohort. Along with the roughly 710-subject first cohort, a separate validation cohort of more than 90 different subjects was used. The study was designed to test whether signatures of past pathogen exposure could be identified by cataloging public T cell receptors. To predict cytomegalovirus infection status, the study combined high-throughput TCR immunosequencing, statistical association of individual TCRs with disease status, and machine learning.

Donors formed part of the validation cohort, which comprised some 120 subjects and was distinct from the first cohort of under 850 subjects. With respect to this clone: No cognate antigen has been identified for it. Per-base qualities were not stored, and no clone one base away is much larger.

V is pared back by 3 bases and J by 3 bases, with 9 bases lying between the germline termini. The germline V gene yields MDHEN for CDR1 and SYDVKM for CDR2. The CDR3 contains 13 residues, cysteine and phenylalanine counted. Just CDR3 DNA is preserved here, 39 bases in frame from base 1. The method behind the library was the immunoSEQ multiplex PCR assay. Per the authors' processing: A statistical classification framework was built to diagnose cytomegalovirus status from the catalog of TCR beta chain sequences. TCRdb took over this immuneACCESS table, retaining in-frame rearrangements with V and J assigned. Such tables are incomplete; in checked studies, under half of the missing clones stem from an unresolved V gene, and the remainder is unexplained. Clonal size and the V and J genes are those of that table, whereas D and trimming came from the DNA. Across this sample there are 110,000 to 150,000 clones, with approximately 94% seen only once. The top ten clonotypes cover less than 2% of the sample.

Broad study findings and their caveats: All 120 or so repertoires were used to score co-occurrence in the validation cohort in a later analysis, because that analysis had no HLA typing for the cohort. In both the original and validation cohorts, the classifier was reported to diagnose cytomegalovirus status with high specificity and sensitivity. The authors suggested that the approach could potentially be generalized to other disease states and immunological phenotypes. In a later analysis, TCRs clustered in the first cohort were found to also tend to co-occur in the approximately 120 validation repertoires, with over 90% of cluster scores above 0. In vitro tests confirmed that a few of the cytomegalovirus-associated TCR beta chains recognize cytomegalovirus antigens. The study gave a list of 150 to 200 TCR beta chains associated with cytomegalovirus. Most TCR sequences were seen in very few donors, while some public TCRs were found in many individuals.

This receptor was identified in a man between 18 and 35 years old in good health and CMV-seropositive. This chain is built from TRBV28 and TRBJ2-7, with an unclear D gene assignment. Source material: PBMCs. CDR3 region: CASSFGLIYEQYF. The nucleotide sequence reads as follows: TGTGCCAGCAGTTTTGGCCTGATCTACGAGCAGTACTTC.